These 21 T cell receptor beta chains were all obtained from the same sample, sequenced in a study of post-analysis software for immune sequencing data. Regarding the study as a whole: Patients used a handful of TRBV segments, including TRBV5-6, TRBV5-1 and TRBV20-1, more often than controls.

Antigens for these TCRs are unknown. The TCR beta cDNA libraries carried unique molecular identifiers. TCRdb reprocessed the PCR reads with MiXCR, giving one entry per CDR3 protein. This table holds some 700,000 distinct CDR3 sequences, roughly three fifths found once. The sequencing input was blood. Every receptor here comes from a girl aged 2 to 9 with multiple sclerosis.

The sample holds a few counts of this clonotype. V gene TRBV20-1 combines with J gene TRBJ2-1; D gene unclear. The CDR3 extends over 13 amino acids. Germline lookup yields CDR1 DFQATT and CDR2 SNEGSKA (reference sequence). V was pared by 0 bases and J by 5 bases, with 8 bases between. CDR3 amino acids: CSARDQVHNEQFF. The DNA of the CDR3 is TGCAGTGCTAGAGATCAGGTACACAATGAGCAGTTCTTC.

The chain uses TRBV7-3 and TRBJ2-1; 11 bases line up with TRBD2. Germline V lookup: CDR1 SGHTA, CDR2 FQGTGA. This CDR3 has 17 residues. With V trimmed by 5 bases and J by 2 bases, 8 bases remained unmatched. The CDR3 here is CASSPLAGGPPYNEQFF. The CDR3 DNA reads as TGTGCCAGCAGCCCCTTAGCGGGAGGGCCTCCCTACAATGAGCAGTTCTTC. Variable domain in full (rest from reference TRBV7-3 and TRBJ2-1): GAGVSQTPSNKVTEKGKYVELRCDPISGHTALYWYRQSLGQGPEFLIYFQGTGAADDSGLPNDRFFAVRPEGSVSTLKIQRTERGDSAVYLCASSPLAGGPPYNEQFFGPGTRLTVL.

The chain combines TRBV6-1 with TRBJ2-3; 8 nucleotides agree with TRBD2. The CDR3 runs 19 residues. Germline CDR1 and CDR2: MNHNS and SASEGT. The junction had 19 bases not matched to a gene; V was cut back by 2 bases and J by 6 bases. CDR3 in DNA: TGTGCCAGCAGTGAAACCCTCCCTGCGGGGGGTCCTCCAGGGGATACGCAGTATTTT. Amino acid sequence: CASSETLPAGGPPGDTQYF.

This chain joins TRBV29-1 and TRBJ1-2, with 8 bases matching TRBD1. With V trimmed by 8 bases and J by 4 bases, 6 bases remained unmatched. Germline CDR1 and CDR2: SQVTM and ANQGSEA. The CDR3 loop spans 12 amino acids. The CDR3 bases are TGCAGCTTCCAGGGGACAGGCTATGGCTACACCTTC. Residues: CSFQGTGYGYTF.

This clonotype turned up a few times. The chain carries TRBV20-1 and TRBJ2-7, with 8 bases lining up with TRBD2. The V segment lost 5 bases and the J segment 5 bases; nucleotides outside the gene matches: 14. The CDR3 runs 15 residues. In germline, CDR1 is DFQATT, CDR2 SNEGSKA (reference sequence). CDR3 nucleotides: TGCAGTGCTGTCGGGCGCGGTAGCGGGAATCACGAGCAGTACTTC. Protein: CSAVGRGSGNHEQYF.

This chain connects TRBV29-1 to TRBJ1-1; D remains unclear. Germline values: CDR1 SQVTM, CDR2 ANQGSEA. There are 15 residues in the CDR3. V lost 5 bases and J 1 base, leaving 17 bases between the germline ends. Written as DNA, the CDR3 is TGCAGCGTTAGTGGCGCCGGCCCCCAGAACACTGAAGCTTTCTTT. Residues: CSVSGAGPQNTEAFF.

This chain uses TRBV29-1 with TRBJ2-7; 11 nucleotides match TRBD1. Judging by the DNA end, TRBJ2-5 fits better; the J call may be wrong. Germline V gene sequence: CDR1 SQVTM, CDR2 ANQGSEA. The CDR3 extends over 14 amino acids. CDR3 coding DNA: TGCAGCGTTGGTGGGACAGGGGGTATCGAGACCCAGTACTTC. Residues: CSVGGTGGIETQYF.

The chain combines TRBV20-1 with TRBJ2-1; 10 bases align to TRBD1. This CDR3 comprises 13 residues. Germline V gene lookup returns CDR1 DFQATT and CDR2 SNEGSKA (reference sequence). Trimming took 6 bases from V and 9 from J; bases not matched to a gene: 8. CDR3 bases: TGCAGTGCCATGGACAGGGGGAAAGGTGAGCAGTTCTTC. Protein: CSAMDRGKGEQFF.

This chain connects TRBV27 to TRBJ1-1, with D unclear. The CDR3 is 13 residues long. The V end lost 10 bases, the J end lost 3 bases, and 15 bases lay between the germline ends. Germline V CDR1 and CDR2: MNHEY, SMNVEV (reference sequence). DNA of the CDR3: TGTGCCACATCAATCGGGCGATACACTGAAGCTTTCTTT. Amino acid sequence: CATSIGRYTEAFF.

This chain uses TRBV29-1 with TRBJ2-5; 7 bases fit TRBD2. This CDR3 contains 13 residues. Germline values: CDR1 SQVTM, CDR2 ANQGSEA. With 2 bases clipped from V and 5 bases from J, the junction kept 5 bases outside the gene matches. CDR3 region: CSVEMGGTETQYF. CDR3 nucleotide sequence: TGCAGCGTTGAAATGGGGGGGACGGAGACCCAGTACTTC.

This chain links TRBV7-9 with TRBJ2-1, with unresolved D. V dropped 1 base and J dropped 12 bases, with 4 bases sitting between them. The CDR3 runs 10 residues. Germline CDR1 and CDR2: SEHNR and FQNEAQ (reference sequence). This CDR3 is CASSLEVQFF. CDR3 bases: TGTGCCAGCAGCTTAGAGGTGCAGTTCTTC.

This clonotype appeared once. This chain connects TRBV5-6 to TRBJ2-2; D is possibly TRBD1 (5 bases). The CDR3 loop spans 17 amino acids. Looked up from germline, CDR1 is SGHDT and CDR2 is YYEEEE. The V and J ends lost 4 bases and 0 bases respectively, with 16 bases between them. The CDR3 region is CASSPLPRDPNTGELFF. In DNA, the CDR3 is TGTGCCAGCAGCCCCCTACCCAGGGATCCGAACACCGGGGAGCTGTTTTTT.

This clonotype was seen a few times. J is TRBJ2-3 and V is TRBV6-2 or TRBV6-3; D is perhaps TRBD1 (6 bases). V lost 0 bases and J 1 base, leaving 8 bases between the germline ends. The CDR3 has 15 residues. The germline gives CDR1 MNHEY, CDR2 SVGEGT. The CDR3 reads CASSYSGQRTDTQYF. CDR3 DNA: TGTGCCAGCAGTTACTCGGGACAACGCACAGATACGCAGTATTTT.

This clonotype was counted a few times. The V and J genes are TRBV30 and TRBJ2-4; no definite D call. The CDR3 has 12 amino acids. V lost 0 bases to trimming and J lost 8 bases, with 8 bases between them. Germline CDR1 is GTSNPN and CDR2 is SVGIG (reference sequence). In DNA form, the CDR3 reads TGTGCCTGGAGTGTATCGGTTGACATTCAGTACTTC. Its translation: CAWSVSVDIQYF.

The CDR3 here is CASSPQGQTFAGANVLTF. CDR3 nucleotide sequence: TGTGCCAGCTCACCACAAGGACAGACCTTCGCTGGGGCCAACGTCCTGACTTTC. The chain combines TRBV18 with TRBJ2-6; perhaps TRBD1 as D (6 bases). The V gene lost 1 base and the J gene lost 2 bases, with 15 bases spanning the gap. Germline CDR1 is KGHSH and CDR2 is LQKENI. CDR3 size: 18 residues.

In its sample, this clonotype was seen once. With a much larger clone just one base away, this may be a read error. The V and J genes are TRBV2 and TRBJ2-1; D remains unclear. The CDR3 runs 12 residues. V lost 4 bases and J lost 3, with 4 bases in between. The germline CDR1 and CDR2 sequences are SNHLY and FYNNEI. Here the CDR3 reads CASSADYNEQFF. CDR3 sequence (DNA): TGTGCCAGCAGTGCCGACTACAATGAGCAGTTCTTC.

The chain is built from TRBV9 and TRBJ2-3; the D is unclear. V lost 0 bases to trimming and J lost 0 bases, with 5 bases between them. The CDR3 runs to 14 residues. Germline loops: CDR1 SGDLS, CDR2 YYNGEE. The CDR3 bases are TGTGCCAGCAGCGTAGAGGACAGCACAGATACGCAGTATTTT. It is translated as CASSVEDSTDTQYF.

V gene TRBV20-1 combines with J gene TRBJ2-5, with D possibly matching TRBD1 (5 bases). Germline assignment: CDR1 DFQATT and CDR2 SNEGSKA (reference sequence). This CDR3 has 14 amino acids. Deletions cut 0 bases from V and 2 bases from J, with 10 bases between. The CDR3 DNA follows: TGCAGTGCTAGAGATCTGAGACAGCAAGAGACCCAGTACTTC. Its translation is CSARDLRQQETQYF.

DNA for the CDR3: TGTGCCAGCATCAAAGGAGTAGCGAGGGGTAGCGGGAGAACAGATACGCAGTATTTT. The encoded protein is CASIKGVARGSGRTDTQYF. V gene TRBV12-3 or TRBV12-4 combines with J gene TRBJ2-3; 9 positions match TRBD2. The J segment lost 3 bases and the V segment lost 7 bases, leaving 20 bases of the junction unmatched. The CDR3 is 19 residues long.

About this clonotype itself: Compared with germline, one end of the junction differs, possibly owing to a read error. The CDR3 sequence is CAISVEGIDTGERFF. The CDR3 coding sequence is TGTGCCATCAGTGTCGAAGGGATCGACACCGGGGAGCGGTTTTTT. The chain uses TRBV10-3 and TRBJ2-2, with D maybe TRBD2 (5 bases). The CDR3 sequence is 15 residues long. Germline assignment: CDR1 ENHRY and CDR2 SYGVKD.

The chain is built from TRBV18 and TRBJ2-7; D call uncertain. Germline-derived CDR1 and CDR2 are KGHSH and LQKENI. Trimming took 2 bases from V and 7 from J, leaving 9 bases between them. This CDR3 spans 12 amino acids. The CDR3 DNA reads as TGTGCCAGCTCACCAGACGCAGGAGAGCAGTACTTC. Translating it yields CASSPDAGEQYF.